These 31 T cell receptor beta chains share one sample of origin, sequenced in a study of T cells in Graves' hyperthyroidism and ophthalmopathy. Authors of the study amplified TCR beta CDR3 regions from RNA transcripts. The primer set for the first-round RT-PCR of the TCR CDR3 was HTBI. From the multiplex PCR reads, TCRdb called clonotypes with MiXCR, one entry per CDR3 protein. The sample yields about 350,000 distinct CDR3 sequences, over 11% seen once. The material sequenced was blood. Receptors originate from a woman under 40 with Graves' hyperthyroidism.

This clonotype was detected many times. The chain joins TRBV28 to TRBJ2-1; D not certain. Trimming cost V 6 bases and J 6 bases, with 9 bases left between them. Germline CDR1 reads MDHEN; CDR2 reads SYDVKM. The CDR3 covers 12 residues. The CDR3 nucleotides are TGTGCCAGCAGGGAGCGTGCCAATGAGCAGTTCTTC. Amino acid sequence: CASRERANEQFF.

The table lists this clonotype with many counts. This chain links TRBV6-1 with TRBJ2-3; perhaps TRBD1 as D (6 bases). The CDR3 sequence is 16 residues long. Trimming took off 4 bases at V and 3 bases at J, with 17 bases between the two ends. In germline, CDR1 is MNHNS, CDR2 SASEGT. CDR3 sequence (DNA): TGTGCCAGCAGTGCCCCTAGTCAGGGGAGAACAGATACGCAGTATTTT. Its translation is CASSAPSQGRTDTQYF.

This clonotype turned up a few times. J is TRBJ2-1 and V is TRBV6-1; D not certain. The CDR3 runs 11 residues. Germline lookup yields CDR1 MNHNS and CDR2 SASEGT. V lost 1 base and J lost 12, with 7 bases in between. The CDR3 loop reads CASSEGVAQFF. The CDR3 DNA sequence: TGTGCCAGCAGTGAAGGGGTGGCGCAGTTCTTC.

This clonotype has more than one count but fewer than ten. This sequence joins TRBV18 and TRBJ1-1, with no clear D. V lost 3 bases, J lost 5 bases, and 13 bases lay in between. This CDR3 is built from 14 residues. Germline V CDR1 and CDR2: KGHSH, LQKENI. In nucleotides, the CDR3 is TGTGCCAGCTCACCCAGACCGGCGGGGACTGAAGCTTTCTTT. It yields the protein CASSPRPAGTEAFF.

The table lists this clonotype with a few counts. The rearrangement joins TRBV19 to TRBJ2-1; 13 nucleotides match TRBD2. V was clipped by 5 bases and J by 9 bases; unmatched bases: 7. This CDR3 has 15 amino acids. Germline CDR1 LNHDA, CDR2 SQIVND (reference sequence). The CDR3 region is CASSSGTSGIFEQFF. The DNA of the CDR3 is TGTGCCAGTAGTTCCGGGACTAGCGGGATTTTTGAGCAGTTCTTC.

Comment on this clonotype: A much larger clone lies a single base off, so this may be a read error. The chain has TRBV7-9 and TRBJ2-5; D may be TRBD1 (6 bases). The CDR3 is made up of 17 amino acids. The germline CDR1 and CDR2 sequences are SEHNR and FQNEAQ (reference sequence). The V and J ends lost 4 bases and 4 bases respectively, with 22 bases between them. The CDR3 bases are TGTGCCAGCAGCTCTAGCTTTATTACAGGGCCTGGAGAGACCCAGTACTTC. Amino acid sequence: CASSSSFITGPGETQYF.

This clonotype was recorded at least ten times. V is TRBV12-3 or TRBV12-4 and J is TRBJ2-6; possibly TRBD1 for D (5 bases). V lost 3 bases and J 4 bases, leaving 16 bases between the germline ends. This CDR3 has 17 amino acids. The CDR3 loop is CASSFLREVAGANVLTF. CDR3 in DNA: TGTGCCAGCAGTTTCCTCAGGGAAGTCGCCGGGGCCAACGTCCTGACTTTC.

This clonotype was recorded many times. This chain connects TRBV6-2 or TRBV6-3 to TRBJ2-2; D gene ambiguous. Germline-derived CDR1 and CDR2 are MNHEY and SVGEGT. The CDR3 loop spans 12 amino acids. V was clipped by 3 bases and J by 11 bases, with 10 bases between them. In nucleotides, the CDR3 is TGTGCCAGCAGTTATGTCGAGTCCGAGCTGTTTTTT. This codes for CASSYVESELFF.

In this sample, this clonotype turned up many times. CDR3 DNA sequence: TGTGCCAGCAACACAGGGGTATCATACAATGAGCAGTTCTTC. Translation: CASNTGVSYNEQFF. This chain uses TRBV12-3 or TRBV12-4 with TRBJ2-1; 7 nucleotides match TRBD1. There are 14 residues in the CDR3. V was clipped by 7 bases and J by 4 bases; unmatched bases: 7.

This clonotype was seen more than once but under ten times. The chain is built from TRBV30 and TRBJ2-1; the D gene is possibly TRBD2 (6 bases). V was pared by 5 bases and J by 6 bases, with 8 bases between. The germline V gene has CDR1 GTSNPN and CDR2 SVGIG (reference sequence). The CDR3 is made up of 11 amino acids. The CDR3 region is CAWGGFNEQFF. CDR3 DNA sequence: TGTGCCTGGGGGGGGTTCAATGAGCAGTTCTTC.

This clonotype has just a few counts. The chain is built from TRBV10-3 and TRBJ2-3; 9 positions match TRBD2. The germline V gene has CDR1 ENHRY and CDR2 SYGVKD. The CDR3 has 14 residues. V shed 7 bases and J 3 bases; nucleotides not matched to a gene: 5. In DNA form, the CDR3 reads TGTGCCATCAAAAGACTAGCGGATACAGATACGCAGTATTTT. This translates into CAIKRLADTDTQYF.

The rearrangement uses TRBV27 and TRBJ1-5; possible D gene TRBD1, 5 bases. Between the trimmed V and J ends, which lost 5 bases and 6 bases, there was a span of 17 bases. Germline CDR1 MNHEY, CDR2 SMNVEV (reference sequence). This CDR3 contains 15 residues. The CDR3 loop reads CASSPHWQGSQPQHF. CDR3 nucleotide sequence: TGTGCCAGCAGTCCCCACTGGCAGGGTAGTCAGCCCCAGCATTTT.

This clonotype was counted at least ten times. The gene calls are TRBV6-1 and TRBJ1-5, with D possibly being TRBD1 (5 bases). CDR3 size: 14 residues. V gave up 7 bases and J gave up 5 bases, with 15 bases separating them. Germline V CDR1 and CDR2: MNHNS, SASEGT. The CDR3 nucleotides are TGTGCCAGCAAGAAGACAGAGTACGATCAGCCCCAGCATTTT. Encoded protein: CASKKTEYDQPQHF.

This clonotype has a handful of counts. Here the CDR3 reads CSAMEQGRLVYGYTF. As DNA, the CDR3 is TGCAGTGCGATGGAACAGGGAAGGCTAGTCTATGGCTACACCTTC. The chain joins TRBV20-1 to TRBJ1-2; D may be TRBD1 (6 bases). Between the trimmed V and J ends, which lost 6 bases and 4 bases, there was a span of 21 bases. The CDR3 runs to 15 residues. Per the germline V gene, CDR1 is DFQATT and CDR2 is SNEGSKA (reference sequence).

In this sample, this clonotype turned up a few times. The chain recombines TRBV19 with TRBJ1-1; tentative D call: TRBD1 (5 bases). CDR3 length equals 12 residues. Germline V CDR1 and CDR2: LNHDA, SQIVND (reference sequence). The CDR3 loop is CFPLGPGTEAFF. CDR3 sequence (DNA): TGTTTCCCACTGGGGCCGGGAACTGAAGCTTTCTTT.

The table lists this clonotype with a few counts. The chain carries TRBV7-9 and TRBJ2-7; D is perhaps TRBD2 (6 bases). Germline assignment: CDR1 SEHNR and CDR2 FQNEAQ (reference sequence). Trimming stripped 0 bases from V and 7 bases from J, with 7 bases between. This CDR3 has 12 amino acids. CDR3: CASSLAEGEQYF. CDR3 sequence (DNA): TGTGCCAGCAGCTTAGCGGAGGGGGAGCAGTACTTC.

Many counts were recorded for this clonotype. The chain employs TRBV11-2 and TRBJ2-7; weak D call: TRBD2 (6 bases). Between the trimmed V and J ends, which lost 5 bases and 3 bases, there was a span of 14 bases. Per germline, CDR1 SGHAT and CDR2 FQNNGV. The CDR3 has 14 residues. Here the CDR3 reads CASSQLGGGYEQYF. Written as DNA, the CDR3 is TGTGCCAGCAGCCAGCTTGGGGGAGGCTACGAGCAGTACTTC. The complete variable domain, with remaining parts taken from reference TRBV11-2 and TRBJ2-7, reads EAGVAQSPRYKIIEKRQSVAFWCNPISGHATLYWYQQILGQGPKLLIQFQNNGVVDDSQLPKDRFSAERLKGVDSTLKIQPAKLEDSAVYLCASSQLGGGYEQYFGPGTRLTVT.

V gene TRBV4-1 combines with J gene TRBJ2-7; D assignment may be TRBD1 or TRBD2 (6 bases each). V was cut by 0 bases and J by 3 bases, with 15 bases left in between. The CDR3 covers 16 residues. Germline loops: CDR1 MGHRA, CDR2 YSYEKL. The CDR3 region is CASSQEGASAHYEQYF. CDR3 coding DNA: TGCGCCAGCAGCCAAGAGGGGGCTAGCGCTCACTACGAGCAGTACTTC.

This clonotype was found a few times. The rearrangement links TRBV6-5 to TRBJ2-1; weak D call: TRBD2 (5 bases). The CDR3 sequence is 16 residues long. V lost 2 bases and J lost 2, with 13 bases in between. Germline V gene sequence: CDR1 MNHEY, CDR2 SVGAGI. The CDR3 reads CASSYAAEEAYNEQFF. CDR3 bases: TGTGCCAGCAGTTACGCCGCAGAGGAGGCCTACAATGAGCAGTTCTTC.

The table lists this clonotype with a few counts. DNA of the CDR3: TGCAGTGCTAGAGTACAGAAAGAGACCCAGTACTTC. It translates to CSARVQKETQYF. The chain is built from TRBV20-1 and TRBJ2-5; D remains unclear. V lost 1 base and J lost 3, with 6 bases in between. CDR3 length: 12 amino acids. In germline, CDR1 is DFQATT, CDR2 SNEGSKA (reference sequence).

The sample holds many counts of this clonotype. This chain joins TRBV3-1 and TRBJ2-7; a weak D match, TRBD2 (5 bases). V was trimmed by 4 bases and J by 7 bases, leaving 11 bases between them. The CDR3 extends over 12 amino acids. CDR1 and CDR2 from the germline V gene are LGHDT and YNNKEL (reference sequence). DNA for the CDR3: TGTGCCAGCAGCCCATCTTCGGGAGAGCAGTACTTC. Translating gives CASSPSSGEQYF.

This clonotype has at least ten counts. V usage is TRBV6-1 and J usage is TRBJ2-5; D is unresolved. The length of the CDR3 is 14 residues. CDR1 and CDR2 (germline): MNHNS, SASEGT. V shed 0 bases and J shed 5 bases, with 10 bases lying between them. The DNA for the CDR3 is TGTGCCAGCAGTGAAGCGGGCCGACGGGAGACCCAGTACTTC. It is translated as CASSEAGRRETQYF.

This clonotype occurred a few times. The rearrangement uses TRBV9 and TRBJ1-6; TRBD1 might be the D (5 bases). Per the germline V gene, CDR1 is SGDLS and CDR2 is YYNGEE. With 4 bases removed from V and 0 bases from J, the gap between germline ends came to 17 bases. This CDR3 has 18 amino acids. The CDR3 here is CASSNTRRGGSYNSPLHF. The CDR3 region has the DNA TGTGCCAGCAGCAATACCCGACGGGGGGGCTCCTATAATTCACCCCTCCACTTT.

This clonotype was picked up many times. V gene TRBV28 combines with J gene TRBJ1-5; D is unclear. The CDR3 totals 13 residues. Germline CDR1 is MDHEN and CDR2 is SYDVKM. Trimming removed 5 bases at V and 6 bases at J, with 11 bases between. The CDR3 sequence: CASSPGDIQPQHF. Here the CDR3 DNA reads TGTGCCAGCAGTCCTGGGGATATTCAGCCCCAGCATTTT.

In the case of this clonotype: A clone one base away is much larger, so this may be a read error. This rearrangement joins TRBV2 to TRBJ2-2; 10 bases fit TRBD2. The CDR3 loop spans 17 amino acids. The germline V gene encodes CDR1 SNHLY and CDR2 FYNNEI. V gave up 3 bases and J gave up 4 bases; unmatched junction bases: 8. Here the CDR3 reads CASSDQPSGSTTGELFF. The CDR3 coding sequence is TGTGCCAGCAGTGACCAACCTAGCGGGAGTACCACCGGGGAGCTGTTTTTT.

A few counts support this clonotype. The V gene is TRBV19, the J gene TRBJ1-1, with D perhaps matching TRBD1 (5 bases). The germline V and J ends were trimmed by 8 bases and 0 bases, with 16 bases remaining between them. Germline V gene lookup returns CDR1 LNHDA and CDR2 SQIVND (reference sequence). There are 15 residues in the CDR3. CDR3 residues: CASGTGTVMNTEAFF. DNA of the CDR3: TGTGCCAGTGGGACCGGGACGGTCATGAACACTGAAGCTTTCTTT.

This clonotype was counted a single time. The genes are TRBV7-9 and TRBJ1-4, with D maybe TRBD1 (6 bases). The V gene's germline CDR1 is SEHNR and CDR2 FQNEAQ (reference sequence). The CDR3 totals 14 residues. Trimming stripped 3 bases from V and 6 bases from J, with 11 bases between. This CDR3 is CASSLDSFHEKLFF. The CDR3 nucleotides are TGTGCCAGCAGCTTGGACAGCTTTCATGAAAAACTGTTTTTT.

The chain couples TRBV12-3 or TRBV12-4 to TRBJ2-1; possible D gene TRBD2, 6 bases. This CDR3 has 13 residues. Between the trimmed V and J ends, which lost 8 bases and 0 bases, there was a span of 8 bases. The CDR3 loop is CASWGDSYNEQFF. For the CDR3, the DNA is TGTGCCAGCTGGGGGGACTCCTACAATGAGCAGTTCTTC.

This clonotype turned up a few times. This chain uses TRBV12-3 or TRBV12-4 with TRBJ1-5; D uncertain. The germline V and J ends were trimmed by 5 bases and 9 bases, with 14 bases remaining between them. CDR3 length: 13 residues. The CDR3 here is CASSHGSLGPQHF. CDR3 bases: TGTGCCAGCAGTCACGGATCTTTAGGGCCCCAGCATTTT.

This clonotype was recorded a few times. The chain couples TRBV7-9 to TRBJ2-6, with TRBD2 as a possible D gene (5 bases). The ends were cut back, 3 bases at V and 6 bases at J, with 18 bases in the middle. CDR1 and CDR2 (germline): SEHNR, FQNEAQ (reference sequence). This CDR3 is built from 17 residues. The chain's CDR3 is CASSFSVGSLAANVLTF. CDR3 nucleotides: TGTGCCAGCAGCTTCTCCGTAGGATCGCTAGCGGCCAACGTCCTGACTTTC.

This clonotype showed up many times. The chain recombines TRBV6-1 with TRBJ1-1; no clear D. Trimming removed 5 bases from V and 3 bases from J, with 4 bases in between. This CDR3 has 11 residues. Germline assignment: CDR1 MNHNS and CDR2 SASEGT. CDR3 loop: CASSTDTEAFF. The DNA for the CDR3 is TGTGCCAGCAGTACAGACACTGAAGCTTTCTTT.